Listed here are 2 T cell receptor beta chains from one sample, sequenced in a study of blood T cell repertoires in COVID-19. Produced via immunoSEQ multiplex PCR; TCRdb's table is partial and in-frame only. In the table there are about 15,000 clones, around nine tenths of which are singletons. The sample taken for sequencing was peripheral blood. The receptors originated from a woman aged 80 or over with COVID-19, enrolled during active disease.

The chain joins TRBV6-1 to TRBJ2-1; 8 bases fit TRBD2. Germline trimming cut 3 bases from V and 8 bases from J; bases unmatched to any gene: 9. The CDR3 sequence is 15 residues long. The germline V gene has CDR1 MNHNS and CDR2 SASEGT. The chain's CDR3 is CASSDRSGGADEQFF. The CDR3 DNA reads TGTGCCAGCAGTGATCGGTCGGGAGGGGCGGATGAGCAGTTCTTC.

The chain recombines TRBV5-1 with TRBJ1-3; 7 bases line up with TRBD1. CDR1 SGHRS and CDR2 YFSETQ come from the germline V gene. With 4 bases clipped from V and 4 bases from J, the junction kept 5 bases outside the gene matches. CDR3 length: 14 amino acids. The CDR3 is CASSPGTEGNTIYF. CDR3 bases: TGCGCCAGCAGCCCCGGGACAGAGGGAAACACCATATATTTT.